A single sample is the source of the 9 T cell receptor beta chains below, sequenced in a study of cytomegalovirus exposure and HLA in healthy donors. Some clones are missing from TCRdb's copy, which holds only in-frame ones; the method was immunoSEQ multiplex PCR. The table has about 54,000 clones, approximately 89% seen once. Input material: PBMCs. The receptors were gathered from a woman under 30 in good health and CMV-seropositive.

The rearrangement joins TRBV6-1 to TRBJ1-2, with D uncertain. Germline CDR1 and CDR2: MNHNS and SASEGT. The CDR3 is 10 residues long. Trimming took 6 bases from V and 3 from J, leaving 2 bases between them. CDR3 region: CASSYYGYTF. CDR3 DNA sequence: TGTGCCAGCAGCTACTATGGCTACACCTTC.

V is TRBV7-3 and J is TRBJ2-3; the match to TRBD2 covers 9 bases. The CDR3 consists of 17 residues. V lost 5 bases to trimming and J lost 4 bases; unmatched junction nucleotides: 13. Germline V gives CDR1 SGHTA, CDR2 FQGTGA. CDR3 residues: CASSPRRLAGSADTQYF. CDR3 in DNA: TGTGCCAGCAGCCCACGGCGGCTAGCGGGGAGTGCAGATACGCAGTATTTT. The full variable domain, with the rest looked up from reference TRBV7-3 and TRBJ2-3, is GAGVSQTPSNKVTEKGKYVELRCDPISGHTALYWYRQSLGQGPEFLIYFQGTGAADDSGLPNDRFFAVRPEGSVSTLKIQRTERGDSAVYLCASSPRRLAGSADTQYFGPGTRLTVL.

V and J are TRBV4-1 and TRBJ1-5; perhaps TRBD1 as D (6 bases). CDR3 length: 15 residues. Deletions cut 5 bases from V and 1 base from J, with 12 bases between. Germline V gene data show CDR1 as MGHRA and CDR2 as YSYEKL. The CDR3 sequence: CASSSYRESNQPQHF. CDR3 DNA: TGCGCCAGCAGCTCGTACAGGGAAAGCAATCAGCCCCAGCATTTT.

CDR3 amino acids: CASSGTDFNEQFF. The DNA for the CDR3 is TGTGCCAGCAGCGGAACGGACTTCAATGAGCAGTTCTTC. This rearrangement joins TRBV9 to TRBJ2-1, with D perhaps TRBD2 (5 bases). The ends were cut back, 3 bases at V and 6 bases at J, with 10 bases in the middle. Germline-derived CDR1 and CDR2 are SGDLS and YYNGEE. The CDR3 is 13 amino acids.

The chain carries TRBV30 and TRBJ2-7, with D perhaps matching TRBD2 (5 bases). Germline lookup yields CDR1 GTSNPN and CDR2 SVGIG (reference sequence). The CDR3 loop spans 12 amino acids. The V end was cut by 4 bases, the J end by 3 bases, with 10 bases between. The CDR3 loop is CAWNRDFYEQYF. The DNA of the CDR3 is TGTGCCTGGAACCGGGATTTCTACGAGCAGTACTTC.

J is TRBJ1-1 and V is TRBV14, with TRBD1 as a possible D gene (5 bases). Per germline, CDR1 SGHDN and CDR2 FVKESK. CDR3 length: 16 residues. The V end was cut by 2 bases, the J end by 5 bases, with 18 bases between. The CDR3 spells CASSQRGLAGGTEAFF. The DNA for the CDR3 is TGTGCCAGCAGCCAAAGGGGACTTGCCGGTGGGACTGAAGCTTTCTTT.

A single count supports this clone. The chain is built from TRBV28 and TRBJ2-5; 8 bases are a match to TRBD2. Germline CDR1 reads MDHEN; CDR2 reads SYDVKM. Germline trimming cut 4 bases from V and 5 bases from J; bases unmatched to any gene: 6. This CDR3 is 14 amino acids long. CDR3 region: CASSSGGAGETQYF. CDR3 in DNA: TGTGCCAGCAGTTCCGGGGGGGCGGGGGAGACCCAGTACTTC.

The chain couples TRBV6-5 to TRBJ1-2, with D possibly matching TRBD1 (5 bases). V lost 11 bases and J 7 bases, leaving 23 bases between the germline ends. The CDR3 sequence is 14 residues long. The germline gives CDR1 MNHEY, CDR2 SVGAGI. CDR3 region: CAVRTGGIGSGYTF. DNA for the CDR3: TGTGCCGTCAGGACCGGGGGAATTGGTAGTGGCTACACCTTC.

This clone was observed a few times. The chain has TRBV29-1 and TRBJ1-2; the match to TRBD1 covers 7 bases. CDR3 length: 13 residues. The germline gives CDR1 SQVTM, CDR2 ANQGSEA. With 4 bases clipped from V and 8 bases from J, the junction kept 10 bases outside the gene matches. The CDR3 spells CSVVGTGADGYTF. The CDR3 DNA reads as TGCAGCGTTGTAGGAACAGGGGCAGACGGCTACACCTTC.